This T cell receptor beta chain appears in the sequencing data of a study of cytomegalovirus exposure and HLA in healthy donors. Study-wide points: Roughly uniform sequencing depth across donors was assumed, possibly incorrectly.

The PCR made use of 60 Vbeta and 13 Jbeta primers. The assay was immunoSEQ multiplex PCR, and TCRdb's table has in-frame clones only and misses some. The table lists approximately 99,000 clones, approximately 70% of them singletons. This clone was seen once. Its target is not known. This clonotype originated in a man aged 40-49 years in good health and CMV-seronegative. Sequences were obtained from PBMCs.

The DNA for the CDR3 is TGTGCCAGCAGTCCAGACACCCTCCCCGGGGAGCTGTTTTTT. Translated: CASSPDTLPGELFF. The chain uses TRBV7-2 and TRBJ2-2; D call uncertain. Germline-derived CDR1 and CDR2 are SGHTA and FQGNSA. The ends were cut back, 6 bases at V and 6 bases at J, with 14 bases in the middle. This CDR3 comprises 14 residues.